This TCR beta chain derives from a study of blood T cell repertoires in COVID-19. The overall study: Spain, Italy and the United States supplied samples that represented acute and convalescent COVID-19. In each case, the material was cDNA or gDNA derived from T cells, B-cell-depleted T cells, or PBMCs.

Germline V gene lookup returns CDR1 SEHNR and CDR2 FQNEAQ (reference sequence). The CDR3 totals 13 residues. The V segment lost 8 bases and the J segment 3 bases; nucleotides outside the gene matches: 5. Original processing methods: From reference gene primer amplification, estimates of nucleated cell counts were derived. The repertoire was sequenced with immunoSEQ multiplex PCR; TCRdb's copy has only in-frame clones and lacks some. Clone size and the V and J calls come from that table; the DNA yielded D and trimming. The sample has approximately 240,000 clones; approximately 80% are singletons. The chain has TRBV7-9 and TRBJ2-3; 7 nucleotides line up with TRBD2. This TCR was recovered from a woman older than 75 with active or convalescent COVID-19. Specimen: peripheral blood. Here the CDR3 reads CASGRAGTDTQYF. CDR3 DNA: TGTGCCAGCGGGAGGGCCGGGACAGATACGCAGTATTTT.